The TCR beta chain described here comes from a study of shared clonotypes between healthy human individuals. Notes on this clone: Its specificity is unknown.

The CDR3 has 15 residues. Trimming stripped 3 bases from V and 6 bases from J, with 18 bases between. Germline CDR1 MNHEY, CDR2 SMNVEV (reference sequence). Study-level points and caveats: Larger estimated richness was generally recorded for naive subsets relative to memory subsets. Donor clonotype sharing was expected to depend on sequencing depth.

TCRdb's copy holds only in-frame clones and misses some; the assay was immunoSEQ multiplex PCR. The sample has around 2,000,000 clones; around 96% are singletons. CD45RO-negative, CCR7-positively selected cells formed the naive CD8 fraction, excluding terminally differentiated effector memory CD45RA+ cells. The source material was naive CD8+ T cells sorted from blood. The chain carries TRBV27 and TRBJ2-7; D perhaps matches TRBD1 (6 bases). The source of this sequence is a man between 18 and 35 years old in good health. The CDR3 bases are TGTGCCAGCAGTTTGACGACAGGACTCAGCAGCGAGCAGTACTTC. Its protein product is CASSLTTGLSSEQYF.